This T cell receptor (beta chain) was identified during a study of blood T cell repertoires in COVID-19. Study-level information: Sites in the United States, Italy and Spain provided acute and convalescent COVID-19 samples. T cells, B-cell-depleted T cells, or PBMCs supplied cDNA or gDNA.

Per the original methods: Amplification of reference gene primers was used by the study to estimate nucleated cell counts. The table came from immunoSEQ multiplex PCR; TCRdb's copy has only in-frame clones and leaves some out. V and J calls and clone size are as listed in that table; D and trimming were resolved from the DNA. The sample lists under 60,000 clones, 80% to 90% seen once, with 7% to 7.5% in the top ten. This CDR3 has 14 residues. Trimming shortened V by 4 bases and J by 4 bases, and 10 bases separated the two germline ends. Germline V gives CDR1 LGHDT, CDR2 YNNKEL (reference sequence). This clone was counted a few times.

This chain uses TRBV3-1 (or the pseudogene TRBV3-2) with TRBJ1-4; D may be TRBD1 (6 bases). The TCR sequence derives from a man between 40 and 49 years old with acute or convalescent COVID-19. The specimen sequenced was peripheral blood. The CDR3 DNA follows: TGTGCCAGCAGCCTTACAGGGAGTAATGAAAAACTGTTTTTT. This sequence encodes CASSLTGSNEKLFF.